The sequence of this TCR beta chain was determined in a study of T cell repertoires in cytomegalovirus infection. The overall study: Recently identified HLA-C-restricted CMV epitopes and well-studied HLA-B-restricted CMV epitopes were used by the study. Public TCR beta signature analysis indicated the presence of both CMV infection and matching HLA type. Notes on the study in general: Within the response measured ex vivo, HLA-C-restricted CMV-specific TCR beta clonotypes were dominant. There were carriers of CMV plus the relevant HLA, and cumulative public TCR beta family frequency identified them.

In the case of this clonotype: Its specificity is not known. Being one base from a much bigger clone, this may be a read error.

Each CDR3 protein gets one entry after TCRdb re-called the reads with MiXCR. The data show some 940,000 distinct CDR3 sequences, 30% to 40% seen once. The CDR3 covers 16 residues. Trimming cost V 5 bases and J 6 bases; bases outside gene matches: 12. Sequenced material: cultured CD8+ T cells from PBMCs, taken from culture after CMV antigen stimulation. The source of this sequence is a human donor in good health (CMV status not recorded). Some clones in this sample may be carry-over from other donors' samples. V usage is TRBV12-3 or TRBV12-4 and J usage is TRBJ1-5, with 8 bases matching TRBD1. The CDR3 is CASSPLDREDRQPQHF. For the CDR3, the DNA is TGTGCCAGCAGTCCATTGGACAGGGAGGACCGTCAGCCCCAGCATTTT.